The TCR beta chain described here comes from a study of T cell clusters in autoimmune cytopenias. Multiplex touch-down PCR amplified TRB using TRB-A and TRB-B pools in one tube. TCRdb reprocessed the multiplex PCR reads, with one entry per CDR3 protein and no DNA. The sample holds roughly 8,000 distinct CDR3 sequences. Some 34,000 genome equivalents of blood DNA were amplified for TRB. The CDR3 loop spans 12 amino acids. The germline CDR1 and CDR2 sequences are GTSNPN and SVGIG (reference sequence). This sequence originates from a human donor with an autoimmune cytopenia or autoimmune hepatitis (not recorded which). The source material was peripheral blood. The chain has TRBV30 and TRBJ2-5. The CDR3 protein is CAWSVLRETQYF.